A selection of T cell receptor beta chains follows, all from one sample in a study of cytomegalovirus exposure and HLA in healthy donors. Data came from immunoSEQ multiplex PCR; TCRdb stores just in-frame clones and leaves some out. The sample records roughly 140,000 clones, 75% to 80% being singletons. Sequenced: PBMCs. These receptors came from a male donor in good health and CMV-seronegative. CDR3s leave out the opening cysteine and the closing phenylalanine or tryptophan.

v_gene	j_gene	CDR3aa
TRBV14	TRBJ2-7	ASSPGQGREQY
TRBV6-5	TRBJ1-5	ASSYSSGTIQPQH
TRBV2	TRBJ1-2	ASRDRAYGYT
TRBV7-8	TRBJ1-1	ASSLGAAGAGTEAF
TRBV11-3	TRBJ2-1	ASRLNRGQYNEQF
TRBV27	TRBJ2-7	ASSLQSAGHEQY
TRBV30	TRBJ2-2	AWSMGRTGELF
TRBV27	TRBJ2-1	ASSLAAGGRYNEQL
TRBV29-1	TRBJ2-7	SVEAQRGSSYEQY
TRBV5-5	TRBJ2-1	ASSDFIWGLEQF
TRBV9	TRBJ1-6	ASSPRTGRNSPLH
TRBV5-1	TRBJ2-7	ASSAAQGALAYEQY
TRBV11-3	TRBJ2-2	ASSLRGLAGELF
TRBV5-1	TRBJ2-7	ASSLVTESYEQY
TRBV6-5	TRBJ1-1	ASSTLRQGSPEAF
TRBV6-1	TRBJ1-4	ASSDTTVITGLNEKLF
TRBV7-2	TRBJ1-5	ASSFSGVNQPQH
TRBV5-1	TRBJ2-2	ASSTQNTGELF
TRBV6-5	TRBJ1-2	ASSSPRQSNYGYT
TRBV5-1	TRBJ1-5	ASSRDVEQPQH
TRBV7-9	TRBJ2-3	ASSLRLAGADTQY
TRBV6-5	TRBJ1-2	ASSSGTAGYT
TRBV6-5	TRBJ2-7	ASSYAAGPYEQY
TRBV4-1	TRBJ2-3	ASSQDPFREGSDTQY
TRBV18	TRBJ1-2	ASSPGTGGDGYT
TRBV7-3	TRBJ2-3	ASSPFGGAGGTDTQY
TRBV6-1	TRBJ2-5	ASSLSGQGALEQY
TRBV19	TRBJ2-5	ASSVTSGKETQY
TRBV11-1	TRBJ2-7	ASSFLRTGEHEQY
TRBV30	TRBJ2-5	AALSGQIRTQY
TRBV2	TRBJ2-7	ASSPAGIEQY
TRBV18	TRBJ2-2	ASSPETSGGPLAGELF
TRBV27	TRBJ2-7	ASSPHRTITTYEQY
TRBV6-1	TRBJ1-2	ASSEKEFYGYT
TRBV10-3	TRBJ1-1	AIRQGTEAF
TRBV30	TRBJ2-7	AWSQGGNEQY
TRBV30	TRBJ2-1	AWSAIGTSDYNEQF
TRBV25-1	TRBJ1-2	ASSERAGGDYGYT
TRBV5-6	TRBJ2-7	ASSLGDSFYEQY